One T cell receptor beta chain is described in this entry. What antigen it recognizes has not been identified. Per-base quality was not reported, and no clone a single base away is much larger than it. Only healthy Caucasian donors were included. Three pairs of female monozygotic twins, all aged 18 to 29 years, made up the twin cohort. CD4+ and CD8+ T cell populations were isolated with positive isolation kits from Invitrogen. The data are from a study of identical twins (dated by TCRdb to about 2016). For context, the study as a whole: The study deep-sequenced TCR alpha and beta repertoires from monozygotic twins, unrelated adults of various ages and cord blood to test whether fetal clonotypes persist. To rule out contamination, replicate twin experiments were performed at different times with different library preparation protocols. On the study overall, not on this receptor specifically: In monozygotic twins, out-of-frame TCR alpha sharing was systematically underestimated by recombination models, although the models agreed with sharing between unrelated individuals. Abundant cord blood beta clonotypes had fewer insertions, young adult naive repertoires showed a similar but weaker trend, and memory repertoires showed no such trend. Because the same donors could not be followed over many years, the conclusions depended on cross-sectional statistical analysis. Compared with coincidental sharing between unrelated individuals, out-of-frame TCR alpha sequences shared between twins had an excess of sequences with low generation probability. A weaker excess of twin sharing was found in beta out-of-frame sequences because the signal-to-noise ratio was lowered by fewer shared sequences. Invariant T cells such as MAIT and iNKT could partly confound zero-insertion analyses, although diverse VJ usage argued against such confounding for most clonotypes.

Trimming at the junction amounts to 6 bases on V and 1 base on J, and the germline ends lie 7 bases apart. Looking up the germline V gene yields CDR1 ENHRY and CDR2 SYGVKD. The CDR3 starts with the cysteine, ends with the phenylalanine, and has 14 residues. Only the CDR3 DNA is retained, 42 bases long and in frame from the first base. The receptor library was made with 5' RACE. Sequencing was performed on an Illumina HiSeq 2000. A universal primer binding site was introduced by template switching, and a unique molecular identifier was present in the final cDNA, enabling accurate counting of TCR cDNA molecules. Specific primers in the conserved constant-segment region were used to synthesize first-strand cDNA for TCR alpha and beta chains. To control for contamination, every cDNA library was double barcoded, receiving both a SMART-Mk sample barcode and Illumina barcodes. TruSeq adapter sequences along with Illumina sample barcodes were introduced in two successive PCR steps. Sequencing of the TCR alpha and beta cDNA libraries was done on the Illumina HiSeq platform using custom primers. Processing in the source paper ran as follows. Raw reads were processed with MiGEC to extract unique molecular identifiers, and MiXCR was used to determine CDR3 positions. For each individual, recombination models were inferred using an EM algorithm with the repgenHMM and IGoR tools. Shared clonotype analysis was performed with the tcR package in R, normalizing sharing by the product of cloneset sizes. To study raw recombination free of thymic and clonal selection effects, out-of-frame nonproductive sequences were analyzed. Starting from the raw public reads, TCRdb applied fastp trimming at Q25, assembled clones with MiXCR and retained in-frame beta chains. CDR3 protein sequences are deduplicated, and each keeps its most common genes and DNA. These V and J calls derive from TCRdb rather than the authors' analysis. The sample contains about 250,000 distinct CDR3 sequences, 6.5% to 9.5% of them found a single time. The ten largest make up 2.5% to 3.5% of the sample.

The data also belong to a second study, concerning yellow fever vaccine responses in identical twins. The second study also describes: According to the authors, in identical twins the way T cells responded to vaccination appeared partly convergent and partly personalized. The study precisely tracked vaccine-responding T cell clones in identical twins.

Sequencing input: CD8+ T cells sorted from blood. This clonotype originated in a woman younger than 30 in good health. The chain is encoded by TRBV10-3 joined to TRBJ2-6; a confident D gene designation cannot be given. The CDR3 reads as follows: CAIRQISGANVLTF. The nucleotides read TGTGCCATCAGACAGATTTCTGGGGCCAACGTCCTGACTTTC.